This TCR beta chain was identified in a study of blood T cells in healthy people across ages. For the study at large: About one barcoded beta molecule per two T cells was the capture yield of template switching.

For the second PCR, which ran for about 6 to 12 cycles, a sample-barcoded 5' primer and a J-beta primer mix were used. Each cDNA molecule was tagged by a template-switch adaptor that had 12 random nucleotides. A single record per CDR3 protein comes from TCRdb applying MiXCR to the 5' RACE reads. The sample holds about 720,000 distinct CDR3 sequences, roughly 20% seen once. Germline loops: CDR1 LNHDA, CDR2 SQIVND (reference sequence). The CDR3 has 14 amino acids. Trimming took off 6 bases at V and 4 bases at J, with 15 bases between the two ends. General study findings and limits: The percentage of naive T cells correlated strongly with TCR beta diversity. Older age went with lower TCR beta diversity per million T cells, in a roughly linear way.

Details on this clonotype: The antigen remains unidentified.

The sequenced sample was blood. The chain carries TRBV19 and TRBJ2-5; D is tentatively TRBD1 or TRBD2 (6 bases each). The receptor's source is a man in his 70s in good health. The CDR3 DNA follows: TGTGCCAGTAGGCTTAAACAGGGAGGAGAGACCCAGTACTTC. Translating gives CASRLKQGGETQYF.